This T cell receptor (beta chain) is drawn from a study of T cells in Graves' hyperthyroidism and ophthalmopathy. TCR beta CDR3 regions were amplified from RNA transcripts. Using the HTBI primer set, a first-round RT-PCR was run on the TCR CDR3. TCRdb reanalysed the multiplex PCR reads using MiXCR and keeps one entry per CDR3 protein. The sample has roughly 360,000 distinct CDR3 sequences, approximately 12% seen once. The CDR3 totals 18 residues. The germline V and J ends were trimmed by 5 bases and 2 bases, with 21 bases remaining between them. CDR1 is SGHTA and CDR2 is FQGTGA in the germline V gene. This clonotype was recorded a few times.

This rearrangement joins TRBV7-3 to TRBJ2-2, with D possibly called TRBD1 or TRBD2 (5 bases each). The TCR sequence derives from a man between 25 and 39 years old with Graves' hyperthyroidism that later progressed to Graves' ophthalmopathy. Sequencing used blood. The CDR3: CASSPVGVAGLNTGELFF. The DNA of the CDR3 is TGTGCCAGCAGCCCCGTGGGGGTAGCCGGGCTAAACACCGGGGAGCTGTTTTTT.